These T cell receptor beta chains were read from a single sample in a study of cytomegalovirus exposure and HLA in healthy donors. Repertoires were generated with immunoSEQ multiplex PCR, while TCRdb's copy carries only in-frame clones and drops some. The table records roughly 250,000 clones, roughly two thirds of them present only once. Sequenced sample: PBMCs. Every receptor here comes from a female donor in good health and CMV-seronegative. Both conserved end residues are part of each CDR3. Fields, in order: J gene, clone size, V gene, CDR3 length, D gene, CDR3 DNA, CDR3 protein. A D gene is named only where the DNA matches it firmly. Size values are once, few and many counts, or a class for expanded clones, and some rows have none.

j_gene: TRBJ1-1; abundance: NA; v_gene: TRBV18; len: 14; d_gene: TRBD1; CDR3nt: TGTGCCAGCTCAGAGACAGGGTGGGCACTTGAAGCTTTCTTT; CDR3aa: CASSETGWALEAFF
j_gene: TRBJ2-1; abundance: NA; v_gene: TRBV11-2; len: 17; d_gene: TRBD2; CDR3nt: TGTGCCAGCAGCGTCCACACTATTAGCGGGTCCTACAATGAGCAGTTCTTC; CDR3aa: CASSVHTISGSYNEQFF
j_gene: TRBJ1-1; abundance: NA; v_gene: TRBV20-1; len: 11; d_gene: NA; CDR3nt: TGCAGTGCTGCGGTGAACACTGAAGCTTTCTTT; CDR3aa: CSAAVNTEAFF
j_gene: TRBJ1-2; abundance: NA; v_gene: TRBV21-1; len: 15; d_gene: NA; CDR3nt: TGTGCCAGCAGCAGTGGACACAAGCTCCCTTATGGCTACACCTTC; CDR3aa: CASSSGHKLPYGYTF
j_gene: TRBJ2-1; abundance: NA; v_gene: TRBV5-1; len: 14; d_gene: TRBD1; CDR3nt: TGCGCCAGCAGCAGGGGGACAGGGGGCGGTGAGCAGTTCTTC; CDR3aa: CASSRGTGGGEQFF
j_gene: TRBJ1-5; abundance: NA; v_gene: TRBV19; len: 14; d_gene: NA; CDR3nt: TGTGCCAGTAGGCGGGGGGACAGCAATCAGCCCCAGCATTTT; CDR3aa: CASRRGDSNQPQHF
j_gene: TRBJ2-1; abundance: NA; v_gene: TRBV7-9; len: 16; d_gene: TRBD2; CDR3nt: TGTGCCAGCAGCTTTACTGCGGGAGGGTCATTCAATGAGCAGTTCTTC; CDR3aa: CASSFTAGGSFNEQFF
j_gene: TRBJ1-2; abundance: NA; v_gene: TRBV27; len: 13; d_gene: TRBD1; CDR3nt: TGTGCCAGCAGTTCGGACAGGGGGCTTGGCTACACCTTC; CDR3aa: CASSSDRGLGYTF
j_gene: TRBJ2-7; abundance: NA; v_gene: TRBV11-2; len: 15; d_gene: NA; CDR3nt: TGTGCCAGCAGCCACCTGGACCGAGGGCGCCACGAGCAGTACTTC; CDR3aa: CASSHLDRGRHEQYF
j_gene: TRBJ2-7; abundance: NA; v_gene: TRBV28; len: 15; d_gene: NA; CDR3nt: TGTGCCAGCAATTCCCTACACAGGGCCCCCTACGAGCAGTACTTC; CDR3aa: CASNSLHRAPYEQYF
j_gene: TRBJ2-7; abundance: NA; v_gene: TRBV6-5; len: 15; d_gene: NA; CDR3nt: TGTGCCAGCAGTTACTCGAATAAACTAAACTACGAGCAGTACTTC; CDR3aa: CASSYSNKLNYEQYF
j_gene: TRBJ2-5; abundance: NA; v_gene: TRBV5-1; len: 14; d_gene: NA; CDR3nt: TGCGCCAGCAGGGGGACTGGCTTGCGAGAGACCCAGTACTTC; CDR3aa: CASRGTGLRETQYF
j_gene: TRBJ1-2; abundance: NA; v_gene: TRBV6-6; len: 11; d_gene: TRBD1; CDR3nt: TGTGCCAGCAGTGGGGACAGTGGCTACACCTTC; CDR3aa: CASSGDSGYTF
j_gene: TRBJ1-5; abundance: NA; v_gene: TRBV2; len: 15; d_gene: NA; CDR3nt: TGTGCCAGCAGTCTAACGCAGGTGGCGAATCAGCCCCAGCATTTT; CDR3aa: CASSLTQVANQPQHF
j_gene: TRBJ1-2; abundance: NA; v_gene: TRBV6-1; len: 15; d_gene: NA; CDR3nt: TGTGCCAGCAGTGAAGGGGGCCGGGTTGGTTATGGCTACACCTTC; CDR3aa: CASSEGGRVGYGYTF
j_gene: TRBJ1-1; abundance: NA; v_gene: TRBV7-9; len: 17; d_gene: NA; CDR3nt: TGTGCCAGCAGCTTGACCACAGGGCTTAGGTCAAAGACTGAAGCTTTCTTT; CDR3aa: CASSLTTGLRSKTEAFF
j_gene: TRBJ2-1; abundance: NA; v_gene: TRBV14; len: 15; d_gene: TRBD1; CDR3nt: TGTGCCAGCAGGCACGGACAGGGGCATCGCAATGAGCAGTTCTTC; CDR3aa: CASRHGQGHRNEQFF
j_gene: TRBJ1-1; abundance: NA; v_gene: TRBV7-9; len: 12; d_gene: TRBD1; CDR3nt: TGTGCCAGCAGCCCCCGGGACAGCGAAGCTTTCTTT; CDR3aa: CASSPRDSEAFF
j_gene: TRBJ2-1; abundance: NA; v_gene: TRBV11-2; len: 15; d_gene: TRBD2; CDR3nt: TGTGCCAGCAGCCTAACTAGCGGCTCCTACAATGAGCAGTTCTTC; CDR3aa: CASSLTSGSYNEQFF
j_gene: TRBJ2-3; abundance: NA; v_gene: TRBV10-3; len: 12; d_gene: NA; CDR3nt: TGTGCCATCAGTGAACCAGGGCATACGCAGTATTTT; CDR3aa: CAISEPGHTQYF
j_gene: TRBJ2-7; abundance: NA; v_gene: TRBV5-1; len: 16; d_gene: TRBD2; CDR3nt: TGCGCCAGCAGCTTGCTTCGGGGGGGCAGCTCCTACGAGCAGTACTTC; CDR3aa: CASSLLRGGSSYEQYF
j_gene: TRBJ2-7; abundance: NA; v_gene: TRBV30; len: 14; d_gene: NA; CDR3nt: TGTGCCTGGAGCGCGATAGACAGGACCTACGAGCAGTACTTC; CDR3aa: CAWSAIDRTYEQYF
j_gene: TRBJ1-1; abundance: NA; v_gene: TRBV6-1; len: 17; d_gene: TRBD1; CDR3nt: TGTGCCAGCAGTGGGAGCCGGGACAGAGAGAAGAACACTGAAGCTTTCTTT; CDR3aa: CASSGSRDREKNTEAFF
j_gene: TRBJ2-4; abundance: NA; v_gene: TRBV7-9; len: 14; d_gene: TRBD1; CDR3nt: TGTGCCAGCAGCTCGACAGGGCCTGAAAACATTCAGTACTTC; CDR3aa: CASSSTGPENIQYF
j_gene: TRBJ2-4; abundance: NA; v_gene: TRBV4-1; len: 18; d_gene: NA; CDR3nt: TGCGCCAGCAGCCAAAACGTGGGGGGACTCCCAATTCAAAACATTCAGTACTTC; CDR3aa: CASSQNVGGLPIQNIQYF
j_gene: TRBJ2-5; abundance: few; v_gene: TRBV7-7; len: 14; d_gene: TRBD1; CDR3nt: TGTGCTAGCAGCCAGGGGACAGTTCAAGAGACCCAGTACTTC; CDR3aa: CASSQGTVQETQYF
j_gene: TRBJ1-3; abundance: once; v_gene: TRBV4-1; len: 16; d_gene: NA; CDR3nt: TGCGCCAGCAGCCAAGGGAGGGCTTTATCTGGAAACACCATATATTTT; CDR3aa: CASSQGRALSGNTIYF
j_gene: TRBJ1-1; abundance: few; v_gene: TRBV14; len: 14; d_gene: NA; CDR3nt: TGTGCCAGCAGCCGACAGATCCAGAACACTGAAGCTTTCTTT; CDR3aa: CASSRQIQNTEAFF
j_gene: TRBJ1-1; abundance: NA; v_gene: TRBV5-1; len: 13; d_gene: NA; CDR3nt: TGCGCCAGCAGCTTTACCACAGGTCTTGAAGCTTTCTTT; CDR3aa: CASSFTTGLEAFF
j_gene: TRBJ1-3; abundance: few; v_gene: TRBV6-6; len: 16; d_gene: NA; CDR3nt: TGTGCCAGCAGTTACGCCGCAGACGGAGCTGGAAACACCATATATTTT; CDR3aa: CASSYAADGAGNTIYF
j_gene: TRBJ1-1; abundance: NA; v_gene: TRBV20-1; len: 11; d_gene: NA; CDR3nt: TGCAGTGCTCAGGATGACACTGAAGCTTTCTTT; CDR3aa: CSAQDDTEAFF
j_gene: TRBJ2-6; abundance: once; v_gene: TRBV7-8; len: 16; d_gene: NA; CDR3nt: TGTGCCAGCAGCTTTTTAAGGGGGTTTGGGGCCAACGTCCTGACTTTC; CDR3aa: CASSFLRGFGANVLTF
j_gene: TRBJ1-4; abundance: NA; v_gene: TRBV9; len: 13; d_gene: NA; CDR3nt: TGTGCCAGCAGCTCCCGGGAGGATGAAAAACTGTTTTTT; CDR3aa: CASSSREDEKLFF
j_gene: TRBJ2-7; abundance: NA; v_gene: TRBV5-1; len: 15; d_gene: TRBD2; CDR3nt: TGCGCCAGCAGCGTGGACCTAGCGGGGACCTACGAGCAGTACTTC; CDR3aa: CASSVDLAGTYEQYF
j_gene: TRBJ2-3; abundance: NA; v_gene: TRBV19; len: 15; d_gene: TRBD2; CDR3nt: TGTGCCAGCCAGGCTAGCGGGAGGGCCATAGATACGCAGTATTTT; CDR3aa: CASQASGRAIDTQYF
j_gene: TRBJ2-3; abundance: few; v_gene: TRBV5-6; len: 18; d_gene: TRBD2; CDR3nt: TGTGCCAGCAGCATCAGCCCCCTAGCGGGAGGGCGGGAAGATACGCAGTATTTT; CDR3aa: CASSISPLAGGREDTQYF
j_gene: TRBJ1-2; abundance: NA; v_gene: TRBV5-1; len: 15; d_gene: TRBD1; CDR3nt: TGCGCCAGCAGCTTGGGACAGGGGGAGGCCTATGGCTACACCTTC; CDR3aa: CASSLGQGEAYGYTF
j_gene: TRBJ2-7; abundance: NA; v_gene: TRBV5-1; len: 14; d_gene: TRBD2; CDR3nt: TGCGCCAGCAGCTTTACTAGCGGATCCTACGAGCAGTACTTC; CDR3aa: CASSFTSGSYEQYF
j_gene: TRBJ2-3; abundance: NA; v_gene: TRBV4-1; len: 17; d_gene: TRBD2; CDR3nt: TGCGCCAGCAGCCAAGATTCTAGCGGGAGGTTGACAGATACGCAGTATTTT; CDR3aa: CASSQDSSGRLTDTQYF
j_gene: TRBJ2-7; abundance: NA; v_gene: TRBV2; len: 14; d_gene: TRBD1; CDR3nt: TGTGCCAGCAGTGTAGAGCAGGGGGCCTACGAGCAGTACTTC; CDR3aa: CASSVEQGAYEQYF